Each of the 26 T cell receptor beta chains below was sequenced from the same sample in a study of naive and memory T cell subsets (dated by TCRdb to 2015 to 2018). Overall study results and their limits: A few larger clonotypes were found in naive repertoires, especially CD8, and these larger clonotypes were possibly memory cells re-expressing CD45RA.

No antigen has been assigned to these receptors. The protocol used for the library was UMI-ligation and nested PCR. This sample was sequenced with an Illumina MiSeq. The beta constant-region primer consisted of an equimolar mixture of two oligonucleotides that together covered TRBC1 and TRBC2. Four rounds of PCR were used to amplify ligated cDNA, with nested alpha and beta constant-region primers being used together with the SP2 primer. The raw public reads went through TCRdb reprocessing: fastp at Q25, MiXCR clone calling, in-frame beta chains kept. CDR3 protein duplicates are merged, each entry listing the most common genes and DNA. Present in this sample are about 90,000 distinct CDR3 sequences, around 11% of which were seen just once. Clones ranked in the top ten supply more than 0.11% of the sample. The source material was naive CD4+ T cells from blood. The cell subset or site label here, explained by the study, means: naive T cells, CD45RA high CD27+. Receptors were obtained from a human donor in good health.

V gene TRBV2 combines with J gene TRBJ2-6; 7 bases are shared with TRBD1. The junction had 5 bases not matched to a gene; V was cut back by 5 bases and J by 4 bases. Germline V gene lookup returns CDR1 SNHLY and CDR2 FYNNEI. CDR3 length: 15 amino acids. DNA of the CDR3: TGTGCCAGCAGTAAAACAGGGGTGGGGGCCAACGTCCTGACTTTC. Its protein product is CASSKTGVGANVLTF. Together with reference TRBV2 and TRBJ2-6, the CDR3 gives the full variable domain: EPEVTQTPSHQVTQMGQEVILRCVPISNHLYFYWYRQILGQKVEFLVSFYNNEISEKSEIFDDQFSVERPDGSNFTLKIRSTKLEDSAMYFCASSKTGVGANVLTFGAGSRLTVL.

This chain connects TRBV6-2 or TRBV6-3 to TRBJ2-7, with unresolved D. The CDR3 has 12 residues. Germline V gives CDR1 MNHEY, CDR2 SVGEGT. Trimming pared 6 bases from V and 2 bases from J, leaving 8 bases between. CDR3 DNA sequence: TGTGCCAGCAGCGGATCCGCCTACGAGCAGTACTTC. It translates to CASSGSAYEQYF.

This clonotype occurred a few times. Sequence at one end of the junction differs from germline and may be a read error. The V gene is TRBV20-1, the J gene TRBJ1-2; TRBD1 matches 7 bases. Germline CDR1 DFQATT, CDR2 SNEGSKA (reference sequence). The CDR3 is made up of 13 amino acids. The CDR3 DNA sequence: TGCAGTGCAAGAGACAGGGCTAACTATGGCTACACCTTC. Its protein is CSARDRANYGYTF.

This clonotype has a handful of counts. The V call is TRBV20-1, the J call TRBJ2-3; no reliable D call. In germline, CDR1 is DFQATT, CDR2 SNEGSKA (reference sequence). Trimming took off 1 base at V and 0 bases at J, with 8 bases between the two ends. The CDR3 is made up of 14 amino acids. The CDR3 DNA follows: TGCAGTGCTAGAGCGAGTCCTAGCACAGATACGCAGTATTTT. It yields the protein CSARASPSTDTQYF.

The CDR3 bases are TGTGCCAGCAGCGTCCAACCAATGTCGGGGCCCCAGGGAGATACGCAGTATTTT. It specifies CASSVQPMSGPQGDTQYF. V is TRBV9 and J is TRBJ2-3, with D possibly called TRBD1 or TRBD2 (5 bases each). The CDR3 runs to 18 residues. CDR1 and CDR2 (germline): SGDLS, YYNGEE. Trimming stripped 2 bases from V and 5 bases from J, with 24 bases between.

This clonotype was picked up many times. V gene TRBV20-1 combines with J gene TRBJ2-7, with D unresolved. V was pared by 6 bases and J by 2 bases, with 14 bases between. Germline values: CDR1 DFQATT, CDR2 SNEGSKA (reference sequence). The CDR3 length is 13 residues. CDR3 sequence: CSAPPPGTYEQYF. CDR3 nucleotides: TGCAGTGCCCCCCCCCCAGGAACCTACGAGCAGTACTTC.

The CDR3 spells CASSWDGNSPLHF. The CDR3 DNA reads as TGTGCCAGTAGTTGGGACGGGAATTCACCCCTCCACTTT. The V call is TRBV19, the J call TRBJ1-6; maybe TRBD1 (5 bases). With 5 bases removed from V and 7 bases from J, the gap between germline ends came to 9 bases. The CDR3 loop spans 13 amino acids. CDR1 and CDR2 (germline): LNHDA, SQIVND (reference sequence).

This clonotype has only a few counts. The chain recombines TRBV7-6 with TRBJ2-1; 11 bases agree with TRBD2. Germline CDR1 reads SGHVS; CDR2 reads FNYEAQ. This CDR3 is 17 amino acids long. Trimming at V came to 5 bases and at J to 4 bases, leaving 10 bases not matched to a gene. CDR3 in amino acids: CASSESLAGVGYNEQFF. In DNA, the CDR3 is TGTGCCAGCAGCGAGTCACTAGCGGGAGTCGGTTACAATGAGCAGTTCTTC.

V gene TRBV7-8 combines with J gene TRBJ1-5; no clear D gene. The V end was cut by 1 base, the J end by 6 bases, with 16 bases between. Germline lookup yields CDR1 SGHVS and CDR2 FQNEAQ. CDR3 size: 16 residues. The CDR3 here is CASSLEASRGSQPQHF. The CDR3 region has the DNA TGTGCCAGCAGCTTAGAGGCCAGCCGGGGATCTCAGCCCCAGCATTTT.

CDR3 DNA sequence: TGCGCCAGCAGCTTGGTAGCGGGAGGGCCAGATACGCAGTATTTT. This codes for CASSLVAGGPDTQYF. This chain connects TRBV5-1 to TRBJ2-3, with 11 nucleotides matching TRBD2. Germline V gene data show CDR1 as SGHRS and CDR2 as YFSETQ. The trim removed 0 bases at V and 4 bases at J, leaving 1 base unmatched. This CDR3 has 15 residues.

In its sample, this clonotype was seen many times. CDR3 residues: CSVGPSYYEQYF. The CDR3 DNA sequence: TGCAGCGTTGGTCCCAGCTACTACGAGCAGTACTTC. The J gene is TRBJ2-7, the V gene TRBV29-1; D gene unclear. The CDR3 runs to 12 residues. V shed 4 bases and J shed 3 bases, with 10 bases lying between them. Germline-derived CDR1 and CDR2 are SQVTM and ANQGSEA.

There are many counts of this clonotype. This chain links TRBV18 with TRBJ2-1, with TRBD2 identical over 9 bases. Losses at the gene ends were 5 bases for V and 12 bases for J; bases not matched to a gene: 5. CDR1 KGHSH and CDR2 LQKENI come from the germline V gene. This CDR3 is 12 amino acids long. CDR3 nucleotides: TGTGCCAGCTCAACCGGGACTAGCCTGCAGTTCTTC. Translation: CASSTGTSLQFF.

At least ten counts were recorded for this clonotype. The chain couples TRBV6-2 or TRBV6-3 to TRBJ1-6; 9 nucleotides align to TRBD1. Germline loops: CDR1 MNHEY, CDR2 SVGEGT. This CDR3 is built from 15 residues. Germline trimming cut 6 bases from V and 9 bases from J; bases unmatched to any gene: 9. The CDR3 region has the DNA TGTGCCAGCAGACCACCGGGACAGGGTCTTTCACCCCTCCACTTT. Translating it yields CASRPPGQGLSPLHF.

The CDR3 protein is CASSLGSGVTSYEQYF. The CDR3 coding sequence is TGTGCCAGCAGCTTAGGAAGCGGAGTGACTTCCTACGAGCAGTACTTC. V gene TRBV7-2 combines with J gene TRBJ2-7; D is possibly TRBD2 (5 bases). Per the germline V gene, CDR1 is SGHTA and CDR2 is FQGNSA. V lost 1 base, J lost 1 base, and 14 bases lay in between. The CDR3 has 16 residues.

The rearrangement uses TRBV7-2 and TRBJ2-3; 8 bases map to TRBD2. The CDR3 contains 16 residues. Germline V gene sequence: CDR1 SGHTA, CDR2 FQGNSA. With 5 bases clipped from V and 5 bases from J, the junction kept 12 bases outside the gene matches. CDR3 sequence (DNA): TGTGCCAGCAGCCCACACCCGGAGCGGGGGATAGATACGCAGTATTTT. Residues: CASSPHPERGIDTQYF.

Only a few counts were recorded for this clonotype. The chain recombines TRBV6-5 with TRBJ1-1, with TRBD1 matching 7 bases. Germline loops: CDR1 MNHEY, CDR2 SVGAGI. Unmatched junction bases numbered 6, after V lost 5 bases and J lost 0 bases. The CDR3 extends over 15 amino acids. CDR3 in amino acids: CASSQRDSLNTEAFF. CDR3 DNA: TGTGCCAGCAGTCAGAGGGACAGCCTGAACACTGAAGCTTTCTTT.

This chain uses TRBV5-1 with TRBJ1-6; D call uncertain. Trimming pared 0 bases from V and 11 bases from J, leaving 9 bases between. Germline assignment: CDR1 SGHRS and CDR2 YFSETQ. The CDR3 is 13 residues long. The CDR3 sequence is CASSLVEGPPLHF. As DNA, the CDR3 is TGCGCCAGCAGCTTGGTTGAAGGTCCACCCCTCCACTTT. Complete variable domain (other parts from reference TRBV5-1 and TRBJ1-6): KAGVTQTPRYLIKTRGQQVTLSCSPISGHRSVSWYQQTPGQGLQFLFEYFSETQRNKGNFPGRFSGRQFSNSRSEMNVSTLELGDSALYLCASSLVEGPPLHFGNGTRLTVT.

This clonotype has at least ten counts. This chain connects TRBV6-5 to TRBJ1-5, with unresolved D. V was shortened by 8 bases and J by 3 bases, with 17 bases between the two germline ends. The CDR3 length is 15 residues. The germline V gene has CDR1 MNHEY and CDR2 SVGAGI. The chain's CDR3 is CASGPHDGPNQPQHF. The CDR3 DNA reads TGTGCCAGCGGGCCCCACGACGGACCCAATCAGCCCCAGCATTTT.

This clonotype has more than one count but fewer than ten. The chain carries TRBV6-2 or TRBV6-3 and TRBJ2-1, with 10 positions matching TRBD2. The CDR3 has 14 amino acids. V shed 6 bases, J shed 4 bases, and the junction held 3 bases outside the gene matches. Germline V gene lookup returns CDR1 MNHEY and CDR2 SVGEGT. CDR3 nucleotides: TGTGCCAGCAGAGCGGGGGGGCGGTACAATGAGCAGTTCTTC. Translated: CASRAGGRYNEQFF.

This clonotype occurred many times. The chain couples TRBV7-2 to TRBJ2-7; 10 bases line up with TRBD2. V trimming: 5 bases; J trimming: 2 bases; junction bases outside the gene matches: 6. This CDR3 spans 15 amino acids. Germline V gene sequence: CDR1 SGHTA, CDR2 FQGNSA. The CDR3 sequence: CASSQVAGGAYEQYF. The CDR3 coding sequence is TGTGCCAGCAGCCAGGTAGCGGGAGGAGCCTACGAGCAGTACTTC.

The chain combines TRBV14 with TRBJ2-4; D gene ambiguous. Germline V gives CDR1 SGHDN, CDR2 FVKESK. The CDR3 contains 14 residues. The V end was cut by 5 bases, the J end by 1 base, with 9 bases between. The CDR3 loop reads CASSYSGAKNIQYF. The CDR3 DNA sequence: TGTGCCAGCAGCTATTCTGGGGCCAAAAACATTCAGTACTTC.

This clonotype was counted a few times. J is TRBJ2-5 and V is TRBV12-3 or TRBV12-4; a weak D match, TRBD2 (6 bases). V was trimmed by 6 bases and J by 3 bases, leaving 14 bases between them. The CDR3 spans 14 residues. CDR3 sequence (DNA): TGTGCCAGCAGGCCCGGGACTGAAAAAGAGACCCAGTACTTC. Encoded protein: CASRPGTEKETQYF.

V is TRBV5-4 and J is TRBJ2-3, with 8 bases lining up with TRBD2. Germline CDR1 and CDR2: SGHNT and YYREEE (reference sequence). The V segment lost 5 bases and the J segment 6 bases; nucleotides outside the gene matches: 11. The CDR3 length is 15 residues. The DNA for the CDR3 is TGTGCCAGCAGTCTGCAACCGGGGGGGCTGGATACGCAGTATTTT. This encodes CASSLQPGGLDTQYF.

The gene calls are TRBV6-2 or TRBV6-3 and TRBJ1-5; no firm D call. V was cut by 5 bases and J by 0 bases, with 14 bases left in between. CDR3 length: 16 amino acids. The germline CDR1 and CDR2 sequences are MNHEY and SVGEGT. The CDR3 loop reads CASSGEGLYSNQPQHF. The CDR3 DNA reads TGTGCCAGCAGTGGGGAAGGGCTCTATAGCAATCAGCCCCAGCATTTT.

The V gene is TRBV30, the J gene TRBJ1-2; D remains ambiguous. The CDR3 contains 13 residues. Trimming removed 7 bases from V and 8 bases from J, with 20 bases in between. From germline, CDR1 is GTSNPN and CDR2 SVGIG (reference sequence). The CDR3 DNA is TGTGCCTACCAACCACCGGGCAATGCAGGCTACACCTTC. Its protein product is CAYQPPGNAGYTF.

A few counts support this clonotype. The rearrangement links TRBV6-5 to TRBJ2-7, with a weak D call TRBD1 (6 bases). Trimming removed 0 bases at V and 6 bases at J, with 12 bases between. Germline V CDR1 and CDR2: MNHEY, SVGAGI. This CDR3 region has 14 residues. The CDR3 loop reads CASSYSRWGREQYF. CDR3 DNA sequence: TGTGCCAGCAGTTACTCGAGATGGGGGCGCGAGCAGTACTTC.